This T cell receptor beta chain was sequenced for a study of blood T cell repertoires in COVID-19. Per the germline V gene, CDR1 is LNHNV and CDR2 is YYDKDF (reference sequence). The CDR3 is 16 residues long. Deletions cut 0 bases from V and 0 bases from J, with 12 bases between. Assay: immunoSEQ multiplex PCR; the TCRdb copy retains only in-frame clones and omits some. In the table there are about 250,000 clones, just over 85% of which are singletons. Two consecutive negative NP/OP PCR tests, clearance, or resolved symptoms defined Cohort 3 recovery. The sequence derives from a man aged 35-49 years who had recovered from COVID-19. The J gene is TRBJ2-7, the V gene TRBV15, with D perhaps TRBD1 (5 bases). The sequenced sample consisted of PBMCs or T cells enriched from blood (not recorded which). The CDR3 DNA reads as TGTGCCACCAGCAGAGATACAGGCTCTTTCTCCTACGAGCAGTACTTC. It is translated as CATSRDTGSFSYEQYF.